This T cell receptor beta chain stems from a study of T cell repertoires in cytomegalovirus infection. Study conclusions and caveats: Accumulated public TCR beta family frequency recognized individuals carrying CMV together with the relevant HLA. The study found HLA-C-restricted CMV-specific TCR beta clonotypes dominating the ex vivo response.

Via MiXCR, TCRdb re-called the reads, giving one row per CDR3 protein. The sample gives fewer than 300,000 distinct CDR3 sequences, roughly 24% of which show up once; around 13% is in the top ten. On this clonotype itself: What it binds is unknown.

Germline-derived CDR1 and CDR2 are SGHVT and SQSDAQ. Deletions cut 4 bases from V and 5 bases from J, with 6 bases between. The CDR3 covers 12 residues. Sequencing was done on a sample of PBMCs. This receptor was taken from a human donor in good health (CMV status not recorded). Some clones in this sample may be carry-over from other donors' samples. The V and J genes are TRBV7-4 and TRBJ1-5, with D unresolved. DNA for the CDR3: TGTGCCAGCAGCTCTATTGATCAGCCCCAGCATTTT. It encodes CASSSIDQPQHF.